Included here is one T cell receptor beta chain sequence, with context. What it binds is unknown. Repertoires were generated with immunoSEQ multiplex PCR, while TCRdb's copy carries only in-frame clones and drops some. The sample carries around 150,000 clones, 94% recorded once. These data originate in a study of T cell responses to AZD1222 COVID-19 vaccine. General study findings and limits: In the spike-specific TCR repertoire, nearly half reportedly target unmutated variant regions.

The TCR sequence derives from an adult in good health. Specimen: peripheral blood, collected on day 0 of AZD1222 vaccination.

This chain's CDR3 is CATSGGRGGGELYGYTF. CDR3 bases: TGTGCCACCAGCGGGGGGAGAGGAGGGGGCGAGCTCTATGGCTACACCTTC. This chain joins TRBV15 and TRBJ1-2, with TRBD1 identical over 7 bases. CDR3 length: 17 residues. The trim removed 5 bases at V and 4 bases at J, leaving 16 bases unmatched. CDR1 is LNHNV and CDR2 is YYDKDF in the germline V gene (reference sequence). The full variable domain, its missing parts supplied by reference TRBV15 and TRBJ1-2, is DAMVIQNPRYQVTQFGKPVTLSCSQTLNHNVMYWYQQKSSQAPKLLFHYYDKDFNNEADTPDNFQSRRPNTSFCFLDIRSPGLGDTAMYLCATSGGRGGGELYGYTFGSGTRLTVV.